Sequencing of this TCR beta chain was carried out in a study of cytomegalovirus exposure and HLA in healthy donors. Overall study results and limits: Certain sequence variants were highly shared and formed a cluster, and this cluster was likely a sequencing artifact.

With respect to this clone: The target antigen is unknown.

V dropped 4 bases and J dropped 3; count of bases not matched to a gene: 10. Germline assignment: CDR1 SGHVS and CDR2 FNYEAQ. The length of the CDR3 is 18 residues. The PCR contained 60 Vbeta and 13 Jbeta primers. Profiling relied on immunoSEQ multiplex PCR, and the TCRdb table lists in-frame clones only, not all of them. This sample has 150,000 to 200,000 clones; more than 65% occur once, and the top ten carry roughly 3.6%. The sequencing input was PBMCs. The genes are TRBV7-6 and TRBJ2-2; 11 bases match TRBD2. The receptor was isolated from a man aged 35 to 55 in good health and CMV-seropositive. CDR3: CASSSTRIAGGDTGELFF. In DNA, the CDR3 is TGTGCCAGCAGCTCTACCCGGATAGCGGGAGGGGACACCGGGGAGCTGTTTTTT.